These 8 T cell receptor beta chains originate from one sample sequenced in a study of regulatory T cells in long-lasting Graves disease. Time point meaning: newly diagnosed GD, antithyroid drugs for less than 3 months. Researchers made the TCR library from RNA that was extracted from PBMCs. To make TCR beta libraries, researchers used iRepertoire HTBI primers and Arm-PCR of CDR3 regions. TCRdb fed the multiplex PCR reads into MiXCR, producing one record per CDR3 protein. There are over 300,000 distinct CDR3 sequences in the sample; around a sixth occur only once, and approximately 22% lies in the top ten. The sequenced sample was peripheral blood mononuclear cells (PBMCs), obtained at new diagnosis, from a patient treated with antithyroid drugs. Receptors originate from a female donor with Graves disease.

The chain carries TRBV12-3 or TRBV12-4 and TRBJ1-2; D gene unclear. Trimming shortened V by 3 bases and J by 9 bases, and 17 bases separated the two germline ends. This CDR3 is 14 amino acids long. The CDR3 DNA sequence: TGTGCCAGCAGTTTGTGGGATCTAACTATCAGCTACACCTTC. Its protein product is CASSLWDLTISYTF.

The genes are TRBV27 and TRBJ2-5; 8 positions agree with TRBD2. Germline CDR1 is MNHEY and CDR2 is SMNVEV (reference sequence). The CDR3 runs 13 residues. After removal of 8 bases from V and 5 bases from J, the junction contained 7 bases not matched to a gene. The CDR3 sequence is CASAGRAGETQYF. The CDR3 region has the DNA TGTGCCAGCGCCGGGAGGGCCGGGGAGACCCAGTACTTC.

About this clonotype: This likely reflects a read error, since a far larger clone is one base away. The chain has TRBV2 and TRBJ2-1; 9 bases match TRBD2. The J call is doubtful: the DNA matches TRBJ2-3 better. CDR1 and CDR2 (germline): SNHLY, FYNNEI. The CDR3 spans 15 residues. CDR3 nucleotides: TGTGCCAGCGGGGGGGCGGGAGGGCCCGAAGATACGCAGTATTTT. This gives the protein CASGGAGGPEDTQYF.

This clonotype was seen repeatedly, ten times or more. This chain's CDR3 is CSAIVLAGGNEQFF. DNA of the CDR3: TGCAGTGCTATCGTACTAGCGGGAGGAAATGAGCAGTTCTTC. V gene TRBV20-1 combines with J gene TRBJ2-1, with 12 bases aligning to TRBD2. The CDR3 is made up of 14 amino acids. Germline V gives CDR1 DFQATT, CDR2 SNEGSKA (reference sequence). V was clipped by 4 bases and J by 7 bases; unmatched bases: 5.

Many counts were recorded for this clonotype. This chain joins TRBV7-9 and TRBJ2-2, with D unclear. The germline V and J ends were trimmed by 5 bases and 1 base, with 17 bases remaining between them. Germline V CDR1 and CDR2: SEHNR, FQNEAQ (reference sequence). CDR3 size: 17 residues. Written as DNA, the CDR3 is TGTGCCAGCAGCAGAATACTACTGCCCCAGAACACCGGGGAGCTGTTTTTT. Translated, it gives CASSRILLPQNTGELFF.

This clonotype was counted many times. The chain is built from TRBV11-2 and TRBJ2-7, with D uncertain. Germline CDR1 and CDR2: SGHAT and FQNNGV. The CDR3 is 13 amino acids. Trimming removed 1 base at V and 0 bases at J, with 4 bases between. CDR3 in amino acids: CASSLGHSYEQYF. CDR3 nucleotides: TGTGCCAGCAGCTTAGGGCACTCCTACGAGCAGTACTTC.

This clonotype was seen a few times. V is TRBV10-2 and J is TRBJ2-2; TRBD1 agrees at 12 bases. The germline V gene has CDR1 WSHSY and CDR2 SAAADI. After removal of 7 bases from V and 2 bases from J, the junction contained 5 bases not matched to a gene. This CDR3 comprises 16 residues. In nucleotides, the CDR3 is TGCGCCAGCAAGGAGGGACAGGGGGCAAACACCGGGGAGCTGTTTTTT. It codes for CASKEGQGANTGELFF.

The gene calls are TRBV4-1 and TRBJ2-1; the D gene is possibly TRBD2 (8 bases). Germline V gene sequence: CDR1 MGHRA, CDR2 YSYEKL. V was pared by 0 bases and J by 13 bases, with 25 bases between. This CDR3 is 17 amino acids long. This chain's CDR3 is CASSQEVGRGPWGAQFF. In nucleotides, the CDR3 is TGCGCCAGCAGCCAAGAAGTCGGGAGGGGGCCTTGGGGGGCACAGTTCTTC.